This section outlines one T cell receptor beta chain sequence together with its context. This entry is derived from a study of T cells after yellow fever vaccination. A 5'RACE template-switching step, the method used to make TCR cDNA, added a universal primer site and UMIs. TCRdb re-called the 5' RACE reads with MiXCR, one entry per CDR3 protein. The data contain 300,000 to 400,000 distinct CDR3 sequences, roughly 9.4% of them seen just once; the ten biggest clones take up around 17%. The CDR3 is made up of 16 amino acids. CDR1 is SGHAT, CDR2 FQNNGV, per germline. The J segment lost 5 bases and the V segment lost 7 bases, leaving 15 bases of the junction unmatched.

This receptor was obtained from a man in his late teens or twenties who received the YFV17D yellow fever vaccine. The sample here was PBMCs, taken on the day of the first yellow fever vaccination. This sequence joins TRBV11-2 and TRBJ2-5, with TRBD2 identical over 8 bases. The CDR3 loop is CASTPVNGGAGETQYF. CDR3 nucleotides: TGTGCCAGCACCCCGGTAAACGGGGGGGCAGGGGAGACCCAGTACTTC.